The 28 T cell receptor beta chains presented below share a single source sample, sequenced in a study of cytomegalovirus exposure and HLA in healthy donors. Primers: 60 Vbeta forward and 13 Jbeta reverse. This table comes from immunoSEQ multiplex PCR, and its TCRdb copy is limited to in-frame clones, with some not included. The sample yields 110,000 or so clones, 77% seen once. The material sequenced was PBMCs. These receptor sequences come from a man aged 18-30 years in good health and CMV-seropositive.

With respect to this clone: Relative to the germline gene, one junction end is altered; a read error may explain this. The CDR3 DNA reads as TGTGCCAGTAGTCCCTGGACAGGGAAGAACACTGAAGCTTCCTTT. It specifies CASSPWTGKNTEASF. This chain joins TRBV19 and TRBJ1-1, with 8 bases identical to TRBD1. Germline V CDR1 and CDR2: LNHDA, SQIVND (reference sequence). The CDR3 runs to 15 residues.

The gene calls are TRBV28 and TRBJ1-1, with D unresolved. The germline V and J ends were trimmed by 7 bases and 1 base, with 10 bases remaining between them. CDR1 is MDHEN and CDR2 is SYDVKM in the germline V gene. The CDR3 covers 13 residues. CDR3 nucleotides: TGTGCCAGCATAAAAACATCGAACACTGAAGCTTTCTTT. It yields the protein CASIKTSNTEAFF.

This chain uses TRBV6-6 with TRBJ2-6, with D unresolved. The V end was cut by 6 bases, the J end by 0 bases, with 6 bases between. Per the germline V gene, CDR1 is MNHNY and CDR2 is SVGAGI (reference sequence). This CDR3 contains 14 residues. The CDR3 loop reads CASSRASGANVLTF. In DNA, the CDR3 is TGTGCCAGCAGCCGAGCCTCTGGGGCCAACGTCCTGACTTTC.

Notes on this clone: At one end the junction does not follow the germline gene, possibly because of a read error. Other DNA sequences in the sample encode the same CDR3. J is TRBJ1-1 and V is TRBV19, with D tentatively TRBD1 (6 bases). This CDR3 region has 13 residues. CDR1 and CDR2 (germline): LNHDA, SQIVND (reference sequence). CDR3 sequence: CASSTTGYTEAFF. CDR3 bases: TGTGCCAGTAGTACAACAGGGTACACTGAAGCCTTCTTT.

The CDR3 sequence: CASSLDHTGGPYF. In DNA form, the CDR3 reads TGTGCCAGCAGCTTAGATCACACAGGGGGCCCGTACTTC. The chain is built from TRBV11-2 and TRBJ2-7, with 9 nucleotides matching TRBD1. J lost 12 bases, V lost 0 bases, and 6 bases had no gene match. The germline V gene encodes CDR1 SGHAT and CDR2 FQNNGV. The CDR3 extends over 13 amino acids.

The chain links TRBV7-5 to TRBJ1-2; TRBD1 is the table's D call, not checked against the DNA. TRBV7-5 is classified as a pseudogene. The CDR3 runs 13 residues. CDR3 residues: CVRRGVEAYGYTF. The CDR3 region has the DNA TGTGTCAGAAGAGGGGTTGAGGCATATGGCTACACCTTC.

The chain combines TRBV2 with TRBJ1-2; a possible D gene is TRBD1 (5 bases). The CDR3 is 9 residues long. Trimming removed 9 bases from V and 7 bases from J, with 6 bases in between. CDR1 and CDR2 from the germline V gene are SNHLY and FYNNEI. The CDR3, as DNA: TGTGCCAGAGGGGTTGGCTACACCTTC. Protein product: CARGVGYTF.

The chain is built from TRBV5-4 and TRBJ1-6, with unresolved D. The CDR3 loop spans 16 amino acids. Germline CDR1 and CDR2: SGHNT and YYREEE (reference sequence). V gave up 0 bases and J gave up 8 bases, with 15 bases separating them. The CDR3 DNA follows: TGTGCCAGCAGCTTGGCCAGAGGCAGGAGGGATTCACCCCTCCACTTT. This codes for CASSLARGRRDSPLHF.

The chain combines TRBV2 with TRBJ2-7, with D possibly TRBD2 on 5 matching bases. With 0 bases removed from V and 4 bases from J, the gap between germline ends came to 13 bases. CDR1 and CDR2 from the germline V gene are SNHLY and FYNNEI. This CDR3 spans 15 amino acids. CDR3 in DNA: TGTGCCAGCAGTGAAGCTGGCCGGGGTTCGTACGAGCAGTACTTC. It yields the protein CASSEAGRGSYEQYF. The full variable domain, completed using reference TRBV2 and TRBJ2-7, is EPEVTQTPSHQVTQMGQEVILRCVPISNHLYFYWYRQILGQKVEFLVSFYNNEISEKSEIFDDQFSVERPDGSNFTLKIRSTKLEDSAMYFCASSEAGRGSYEQYFGPGTRLTVT.

The chain uses TRBV6-1 and TRBJ2-1; a possible D gene is TRBD2 (7 bases). The germline gives CDR1 MNHNS, CDR2 SASEGT. Trimming pared 7 bases from V and 3 bases from J, leaving 13 bases between. The CDR3 has 14 amino acids. In nucleotides, the CDR3 is TGTGCCAGCATTTGGGGGGGCCTCTACAATGAGCAGTTCTTC. Protein product: CASIWGGLYNEQFF.

The chain joins TRBV30 to TRBJ1-5; maybe TRBD1 (6 bases). The V and J ends lost 1 base and 6 bases respectively, with 10 bases between them. This CDR3 has 13 amino acids. Germline CDR1 is GTSNPN and CDR2 is SVGIG (reference sequence). The CDR3 DNA reads as TGTGCCTGGAGTGAGGGGGTAGGTCAGCCCCAGCATTTT. Translating gives CAWSEGVGQPQHF.

The V call is TRBV2, the J call TRBJ1-1; 11 nucleotides match TRBD1. The CDR3 covers 15 residues. J gave up 8 bases and V 4 bases, and 9 bases lay outside the gene matches. Germline CDR1 reads SNHLY; CDR2 reads FYNNEI. The CDR3 nucleotides are TGTGCCAGCAGTGTAGGGACAGGGGGAAAGGCGGAAGCTTTCTTT. Protein: CASSVGTGGKAEAFF.

This rearrangement joins TRBV19 to TRBJ2-5; 8 bases are shared with TRBD1. This CDR3 comprises 15 residues. Unmatched junction bases numbered 10, after V lost 6 bases and J lost 4 bases. Germline values: CDR1 LNHDA, CDR2 SQIVND (reference sequence). In DNA, the CDR3 is TGTGCCAGTAGCCCCACCTGGACAGGGATAGAGACCCAGTACTTC. Protein sequence: CASSPTWTGIETQYF.

V is TRBV6-5 and J is TRBJ2-1; TRBD2 matches at 14 bases. The V gene end was trimmed by 4 bases and the J gene end by 9 bases; junction bases not matched to a gene: 8. This CDR3 is 16 amino acids long. From germline, CDR1 is MNHEY and CDR2 SVGAGI. DNA of the CDR3: TGTGCCAGCAGTTTAAGCAACGGACTAGCGGGGGGTGAGCAGTTCTTC. Translation: CASSLSNGLAGGEQFF.

A few counts support this clone. The chain joins TRBV7-9 to TRBJ1-1; 7 positions match TRBD1. The V gene end was trimmed by 10 bases and the J gene end by 7 bases; junction bases not matched to a gene: 6. The CDR3 spans 11 residues. Germline V gives CDR1 SEHNR, CDR2 FQNEAQ (reference sequence). The CDR3 here is CATAGGVEAFF. DNA for the CDR3: TGTGCCACCGCAGGGGGAGTTGAAGCTTTCTTT.

This clone appeared once. This chain uses TRBV19 with TRBJ2-1; 9 bases align to TRBD1. The CDR3 is made up of 14 amino acids. Looked up from germline, CDR1 is LNHDA and CDR2 is SQIVND (reference sequence). V lost 7 bases to trimming and J lost 6 bases; unmatched junction nucleotides: 7. The CDR3 DNA is TGTGCCAGTATGCCGGGACAGGGTAGCAATGAGCAGTTCTTC. Amino acids: CASMPGQGSNEQFF.

The V and J genes are TRBV5-4 and TRBJ1-1; no reliable D call. V shed 5 bases and J shed 1 base, with 9 bases lying between them. Per germline, CDR1 SGHNT and CDR2 YYREEE (reference sequence). The CDR3 consists of 13 residues. CDR3 nucleotide sequence: TGTGCCAGCAGGCCGACTGAGAACACTGAAGCTTTCTTT. It translates to CASRPTENTEAFF.

The V call is TRBV28, the J call TRBJ1-2; tentative D call: TRBD1 (6 bases). V was cut by 7 bases and J by 5 bases, with 23 bases left in between. Germline V gene data show CDR1 as MDHEN and CDR2 as SYDVKM. The CDR3 consists of 16 residues. CDR3 sequence: CASKSPGVGGFYGYTF. The CDR3 coding sequence is TGTGCCAGCAAATCTCCCGGGGTTGGGGGCTTTTATGGCTACACCTTC.

The chain joins TRBV15 to TRBJ2-5; tentative D call: TRBD1 (6 bases). Gene TRBJ2-7 matches the end of the DNA better, so the J call may be wrong. Germline CDR1 LNHNV, CDR2 YYDKDF (reference sequence). The CDR3 totals 16 residues. CDR3 sequence reads: CATSVTGRGPWNEQYF. The CDR3 DNA reads TGTGCCACCAGCGTAACAGGGAGAGGGCCCTGGAACGAGCAGTACTTC.

This clone was recorded a few times. The chain links TRBV30 to TRBJ2-1, with D possibly matching TRBD1 (5 bases). CDR3 length: 11 residues. Germline V gene sequence: CDR1 GTSNPN, CDR2 SVGIG (reference sequence). Trimming removed 0 bases at V and 10 bases at J, with 7 bases between. The DNA for the CDR3 is TGTGCCTGGAGTGTAAGGGGAGAGCAGTTCTTC. Its translation is CAWSVRGEQFF.

The CDR3 DNA follows: TGTGCCAGCAGGAACTGGCGGGGGGAGATCACAAAAGAGACCCAGTACTTC. Its translation is CASRNWRGEITKETQYF. V and J are TRBV2 and TRBJ2-5; 8 bases align to TRBD2. CDR1 is SNHLY and CDR2 is FYNNEI in the germline V gene. The J segment lost 3 bases and the V segment lost 6 bases, leaving 15 bases of the junction unmatched. CDR3 length: 17 amino acids.

This chain links TRBV7-6 with TRBJ2-7; D may be TRBD1 (5 bases). Trimming shortened V by 2 bases and J by 5 bases, and 16 bases separated the two germline ends. The CDR3 totals 15 residues. Looked up from germline, CDR1 is SGHVS and CDR2 is FNYEAQ. This CDR3 is CASSLYQGQVDEQYF. The CDR3 DNA reads as TGTGCCAGCAGCTTATATCAGGGTCAGGTAGACGAGCAGTACTTC. The variable domain in full, with the rest retrieved from reference TRBV7-6 and TRBJ2-7, is GAGVSQSPRYKVTKRGQDVALRCDPISGHVSLYWYRQALGQGPEFLTYFNYEAQQDKSGLPNDRFSAERPEGSISTLTIQRTEQRDSAMYRCASSLYQGQVDEQYFGPGTRLTVT.

The chain joins TRBV6-1 to TRBJ1-4, with D perhaps TRBD1 (5 bases). V gave up 0 bases and J gave up 4 bases, with 12 bases separating them. Germline V gives CDR1 MNHNS, CDR2 SASEGT. This CDR3 comprises 16 residues. In nucleotides, the CDR3 is TGTGCCAGCAGTGAAGCGGGGGGGAAAGGTAATGAAAAACTGTTTTTT. Protein product: CASSEAGGKGNEKLFF.

The gene calls are TRBV11-2 and TRBJ2-1, with D maybe TRBD1 (6 bases). V lost 1 base, J lost 10 bases, and 23 bases lay in between. Germline CDR1 is SGHAT and CDR2 is FQNNGV. This CDR3 is 17 amino acids long. This CDR3 reads CASSLARETFERGEQFF. The DNA for the CDR3 is TGTGCCAGCAGCTTAGCTCGCGAGACCTTCGAAAGGGGGGAGCAGTTCTTC.

V and J are TRBV18 and TRBJ2-3, with 11 bases aligning to TRBD2. This CDR3 is built from 17 residues. V lost 4 bases to trimming and J lost 0 bases; unmatched junction nucleotides: 6. Per the germline V gene, CDR1 is KGHSH and CDR2 is LQKENI. CDR3 coding DNA: TGTGCCAGCTCACGGCTAGCGGGGGGCCTTAGCACAGATACGCAGTATTTT. It translates to CASSRLAGGLSTDTQYF.

The chain carries TRBV2 and TRBJ2-5, with 7 nucleotides matching TRBD1. Germline CDR1 is SNHLY and CDR2 is FYNNEI. The trim removed 7 bases at V and 4 bases at J, leaving 9 bases unmatched. The CDR3 length is 14 residues. CDR3 DNA: TGTGCCAGCAAGAGGGACAGAACCGGAGAGACCCAGTACTTC. Translating gives CASKRDRTGETQYF.

CDR3 coding DNA: TGTGCCAGCAGCAAAGAGGGGGATGGACTCTATGGCTACACCTTC. This sequence encodes CASSKEGDGLYGYTF. The rearrangement joins TRBV21-1 to TRBJ1-2; the table assigns TRBD1, which was not confirmed against the DNA. TRBV21-1 corresponds to a pseudogene. The CDR3 has 15 amino acids.

The chain employs TRBV27 and TRBJ1-1; the D gene is possibly TRBD1 (5 bases). The CDR3 runs to 15 residues. Germline CDR1 is MNHEY and CDR2 is SMNVEV (reference sequence). The V gene lost 0 bases and the J gene lost 3 bases, with 11 bases spanning the gap. CDR3 sequence: CASSLSAGGDTEAFF. The DNA of the CDR3 is TGTGCCAGCAGTTTATCAGCCGGGGGGGACACTGAAGCTTTCTTT.